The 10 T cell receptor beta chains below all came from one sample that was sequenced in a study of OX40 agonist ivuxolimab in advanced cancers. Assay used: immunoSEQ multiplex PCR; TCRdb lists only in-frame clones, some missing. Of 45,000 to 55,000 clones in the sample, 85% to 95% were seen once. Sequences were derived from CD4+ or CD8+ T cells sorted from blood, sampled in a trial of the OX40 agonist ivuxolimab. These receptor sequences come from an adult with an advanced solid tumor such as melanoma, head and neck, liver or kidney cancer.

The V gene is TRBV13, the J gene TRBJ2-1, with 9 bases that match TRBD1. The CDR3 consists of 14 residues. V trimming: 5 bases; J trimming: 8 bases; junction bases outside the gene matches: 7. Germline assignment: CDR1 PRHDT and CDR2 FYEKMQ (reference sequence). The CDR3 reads CASSSGQGWDEQFF. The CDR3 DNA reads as TGTGCCAGCAGCAGCGGACAGGGGTGGGATGAGCAGTTCTTC.

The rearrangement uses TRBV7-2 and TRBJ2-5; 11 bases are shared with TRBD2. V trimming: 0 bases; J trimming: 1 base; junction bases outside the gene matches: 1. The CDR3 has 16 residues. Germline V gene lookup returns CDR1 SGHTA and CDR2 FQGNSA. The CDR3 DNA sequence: TGTGCCAGCAGCTTAGCTAGCGGGAGGGTCCAAGAGACCCAGTACTTC. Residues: CASSLASGRVQETQYF.

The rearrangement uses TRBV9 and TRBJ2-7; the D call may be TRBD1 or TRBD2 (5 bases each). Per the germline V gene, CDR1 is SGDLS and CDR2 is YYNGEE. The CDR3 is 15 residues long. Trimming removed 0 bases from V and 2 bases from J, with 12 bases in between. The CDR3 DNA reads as TGTGCCAGCAGCGTAGAAGGGACGGCGACCTACGAGCAGTACTTC. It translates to CASSVEGTATYEQYF. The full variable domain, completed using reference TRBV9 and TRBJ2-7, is DSGVTQTPKHLITATGQRVTLRCSPRSGDLSVYWYQQSLDQGLQFLIQYYNGEERAKGNILERFSAQQFPDLHSELNLSSLELGDSALYFCASSVEGTATYEQYFGPGTRLTVT.

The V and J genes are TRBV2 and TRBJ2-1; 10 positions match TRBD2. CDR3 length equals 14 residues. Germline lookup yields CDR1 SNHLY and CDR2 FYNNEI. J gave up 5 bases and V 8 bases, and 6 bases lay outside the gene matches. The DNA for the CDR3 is TGTGCCAGCGAACTAGCGGGGATACACAATGAGCAGTTCTTC. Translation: CASELAGIHNEQFF.

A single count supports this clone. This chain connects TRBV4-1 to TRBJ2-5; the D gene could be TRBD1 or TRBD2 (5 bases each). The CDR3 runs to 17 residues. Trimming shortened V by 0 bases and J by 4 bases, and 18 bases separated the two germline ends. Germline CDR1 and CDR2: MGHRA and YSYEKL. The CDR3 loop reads CASSQEAGARRGETQYF. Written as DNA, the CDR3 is TGCGCCAGCAGCCAAGAAGCCGGGGCAAGAAGAGGAGAGACCCAGTACTTC.

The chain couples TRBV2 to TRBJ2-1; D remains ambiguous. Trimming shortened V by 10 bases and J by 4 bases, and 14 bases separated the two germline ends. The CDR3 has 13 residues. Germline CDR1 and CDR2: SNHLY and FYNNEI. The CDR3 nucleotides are TGTGCCACCTTAGCCGGGCTGTACAATGAGCAGTTCTTC. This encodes CATLAGLYNEQFF.

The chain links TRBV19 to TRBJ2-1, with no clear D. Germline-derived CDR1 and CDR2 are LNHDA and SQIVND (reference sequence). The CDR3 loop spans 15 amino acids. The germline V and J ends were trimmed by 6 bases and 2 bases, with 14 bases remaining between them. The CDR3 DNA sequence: TGTGCCAGTAGCCTCTCCCTGTTTGCCTACAATGAGCAGTTCTTC. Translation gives CASSLSLFAYNEQFF.

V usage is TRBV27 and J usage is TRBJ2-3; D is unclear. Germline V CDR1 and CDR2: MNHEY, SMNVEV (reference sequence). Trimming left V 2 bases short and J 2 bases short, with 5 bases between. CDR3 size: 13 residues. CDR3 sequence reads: CASSLGPTDTQYF. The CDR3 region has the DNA TGTGCCAGCAGTTTAGGCCCCACAGATACGCAGTATTTT.

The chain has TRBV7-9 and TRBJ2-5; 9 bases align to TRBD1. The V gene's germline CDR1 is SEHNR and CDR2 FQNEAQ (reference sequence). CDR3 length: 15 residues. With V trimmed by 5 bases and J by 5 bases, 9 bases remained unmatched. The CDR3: CASSHPDRGWETQYF. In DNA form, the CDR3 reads TGTGCCAGCAGCCACCCCGACAGGGGGTGGGAGACCCAGTACTTC.

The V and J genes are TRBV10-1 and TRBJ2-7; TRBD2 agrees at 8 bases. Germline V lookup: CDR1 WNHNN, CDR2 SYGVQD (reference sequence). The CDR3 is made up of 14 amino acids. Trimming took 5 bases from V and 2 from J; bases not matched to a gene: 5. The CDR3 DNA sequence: TGCGCCAGCAGTTCGACTAGCGTAGCCTACGAGCAGTACTTC. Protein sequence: CASSSTSVAYEQYF.